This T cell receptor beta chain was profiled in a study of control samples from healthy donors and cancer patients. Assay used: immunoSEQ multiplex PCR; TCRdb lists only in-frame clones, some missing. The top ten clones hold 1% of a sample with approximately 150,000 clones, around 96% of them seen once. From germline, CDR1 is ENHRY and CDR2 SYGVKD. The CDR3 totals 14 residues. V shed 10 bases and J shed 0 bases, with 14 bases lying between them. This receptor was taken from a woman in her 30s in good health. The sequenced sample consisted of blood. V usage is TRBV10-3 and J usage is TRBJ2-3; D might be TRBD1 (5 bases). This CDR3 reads CASVTGSSTDTQYF. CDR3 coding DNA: TGTGCCAGCGTTACAGGTTCTAGCACAGATACGCAGTATTTT.